The clone carrying this T cell receptor beta chain was seen just once. Its antigen is as yet unknown. The data originate from a study of radiation and T cells in renal cell carcinoma. Sequenced by immunoSEQ multiplex PCR; TCRdb stores in-frame clones only, minus some. Of 140,000 or so clones in the sample, 70% to 90% were seen once. Germline V lookup: CDR1 MNHEY, CDR2 SVGAGI. This CDR3 is 14 amino acids long. Trimming left V 2 bases short and J 4 bases short, with 8 bases between. Regarding the study as a whole: No pretreatment tumor biopsies were available for baseline clonotypes. From baseline, blood top tumor clonotypes peaked at 2 weeks post-radiation.

As for time point: baseline pretreatment blood. This sample's treatment: 15 Gy SBRT to primary tumor, nephrectomy 4 weeks later. This clonotype was obtained from a woman aged 50 to 60 with renal cell carcinoma. The rearrangement links TRBV6-5 to TRBJ2-2; D not resolved. The sequencing used blood, collected from a patient whose treatment included radiotherapy and nephrectomy. CDR3 bases: TGTGCCAGCAGTTACGGGGAAAGCACCGGGGAGCTGTTTTTT. It is translated as CASSYGESTGELFF.